The present TCR beta chain was sequenced within a study of follicular helper T cells after annual influenza vaccination. For the study at large: For some subjects, blood spans the 2013-2014, 2014-2015 and 2015-2016 annual vaccinations.

Time point in this sample: 2014-2015 season, pre-vaccination. Method: immunoSEQ multiplex PCR; TCRdb's copy keeps in-frame clones and lacks some. Among 25,000 to 35,000 clones, roughly 80% were seen once, and the ten largest hold approximately 1.3%. V lost 1 base, J lost 9 bases, and 7 bases lay in between. The CDR3 sequence is 12 residues long. Per the germline V gene, CDR1 is SGHTA and CDR2 is FQGNSA. Source: CXCR5+ CD38- circulating T follicular helper cells from blood, taken on the day of influenza vaccination. Subset given: circulating Tfh, non-naive CD4+CXCR5+PD-1+ (ICOS+CD38+ or ICOS-CD38-). J is TRBJ2-1 and V is TRBV7-2, with no clear D. This clonotype was sampled from an adult who received the influenza vaccine. This CDR3 reads CASSLVPGEQFF. CDR3 nucleotide sequence: TGTGCCAGCAGCTTAGTTCCGGGTGAGCAGTTCTTC. Variable domain in full (rest from reference TRBV7-2 and TRBJ2-1): GAGVSQSPSNKVTEKGKDVELRCDPISGHTALYWYRQSLGQGLEFLIYFQGNSAPDKSGLPSDRFSAERTGGSVSTLTIQRTQQEDSAVYLCASSLVPGEQFFGPGTRLTVL.